The 13 T cell receptor beta chains presented below share a single source sample, sequenced in a study of blood T cells in healthy people across ages. Primers used in a second PCR of roughly 7 to 12 cycles were a sample-barcoded 5' primer and a J-beta primer mix. TCRdb fed the 5' RACE reads into MiXCR, producing one record per CDR3 protein. This table holds fewer than 1,000,000 distinct CDR3 sequences, 46% found once. Input material: blood. The receptors here all came from a man of 80 years or more in good health.

This clonotype was detected many times. The genes are TRBV28 and TRBJ2-7, with a weak D call TRBD2 (6 bases). The CDR3 totals 12 residues. V lost 4 bases and J 5 bases, leaving 9 bases between the germline ends. CDR1 is MDHEN and CDR2 is SYDVKM in the germline V gene. CDR3 sequence reads: CASSSGVHEQYF. In nucleotides, the CDR3 is TGTGCCAGCAGTTCGGGAGTTCACGAGCAGTACTTC.

This chain uses TRBV6-5 with TRBJ1-6, with a tentative D call TRBD1 (6 bases). The CDR3 is 16 amino acids. Germline CDR1 reads MNHEY; CDR2 reads SVGAGI. V gave up 0 bases and J gave up 7 bases, with 13 bases separating them. The CDR3 protein is CASSYSQGGGNSPLHF. For the CDR3, the DNA is TGTGCCAGCAGTTACTCACAGGGAGGCGGGAATTCACCCCTCCACTTT.

This clonotype was seen only once. This chain joins TRBV11-3 and TRBJ2-1; 16 nucleotides match TRBD2. TRBJ2-7 matches the DNA end more closely, so the J call is doubtful. Germline loops: CDR1 SGHNT, CDR2 YENEEA. CDR3 length equals 18 residues. The CDR3 DNA sequence: TGTGCCAGCAGCTTAGATGCCCCGGGACTAGCGGGAGGGGATGAGCAGTACTTC. It codes for CASSLDAPGLAGGDEQYF.

The V call is TRBV6-1, the J call TRBJ1-2; no reliable D call. Trimming removed 5 bases at V and 4 bases at J, with 11 bases between. The germline V gene has CDR1 MNHNS and CDR2 SASEGT. The CDR3 length is 13 residues. CDR3 residues: CASSFTDGYGYTF. Here the CDR3 DNA reads TGTGCCAGCAGTTTTACGGACGGCTATGGCTACACCTTC.

This chain uses TRBV20-1 with TRBJ2-7; D is possibly TRBD2 (5 bases). CDR3 length: 13 amino acids. Germline V gives CDR1 DFQATT, CDR2 SNEGSKA (reference sequence). V shed 1 base and J shed 5 bases, with 12 bases lying between them. The CDR3 loop is CSARVRGWDEQYF. In DNA form, the CDR3 reads TGCAGTGCTAGAGTTCGGGGTTGGGACGAGCAGTACTTC.

This clonotype has more than one count but fewer than ten. The chain links TRBV20-1 to TRBJ2-5, with 11 positions matching TRBD2. The CDR3 length is 16 residues. From germline, CDR1 is DFQATT and CDR2 SNEGSKA (reference sequence). V lost 3 bases to trimming and J lost 4 bases; unmatched junction nucleotides: 10. The CDR3 DNA reads TGCAGTGCTAGTCCGACGGCTAGCGGGAGGAGAGAGACCCAGTACTTC. This translates into CSASPTASGRRETQYF.

CDR3 coding DNA: TGTGCCAGCAGCTTAGGCAACAGGGGAAACGAGCAGTACTTC. It is translated as CASSLGNRGNEQYF. This chain joins TRBV13 and TRBJ2-7, with 7 nucleotides matching TRBD1. Per germline, CDR1 PRHDT and CDR2 FYEKMQ (reference sequence). V dropped 0 bases and J dropped 5; count of bases not matched to a gene: 4. There are 14 residues in the CDR3.

This clonotype appeared many times. Germline and junction disagree at one end, which may indicate a read error. The chain has TRBV12-3 or TRBV12-4 and TRBJ2-1; D not resolved. This CDR3 contains 11 residues. CDR3 residues: CASSFSNEQFF. CDR3 nucleotides: TGCGCCAGCAGCTTCAGTAATGAGCAGTTCTTC.

V and J are TRBV14 and TRBJ2-7; 13 nucleotides match TRBD2. CDR1 and CDR2 (germline): SGHDN, FVKESK. J was trimmed by 3 bases and V by 0 bases; bases with no gene match: 5. The CDR3 totals 17 residues. CDR3 sequence: CASSQEELAGGFYEQYF. For the CDR3, the DNA is TGTGCCAGCAGCCAAGAAGAACTAGCGGGAGGGTTCTACGAGCAGTACTTC.

The chain carries TRBV30 and TRBJ2-1; 10 nucleotides agree with TRBD1. From germline, CDR1 is GTSNPN and CDR2 SVGIG (reference sequence). Germline trimming cut 1 base from V and 5 bases from J; bases unmatched to any gene: 8. The CDR3 runs to 16 residues. DNA for the CDR3: TGTGCCTGGAGTGCGATGGGACAGGGGATCCACAATGAGCAGTTCTTC. Protein: CAWSAMGQGIHNEQFF.

J is TRBJ2-1 and V is TRBV7-8; 8 bases map to TRBD2. The CDR3 spans 16 residues. Germline loops: CDR1 SGHVS, CDR2 FQNEAQ. The V and J ends lost 5 bases and 0 bases, in that order; junction bases with no gene match: 6. This CDR3 reads CASSPISGSSYNEQFF. In DNA, the CDR3 is TGTGCCAGCAGCCCCATCAGCGGGAGCTCCTACAATGAGCAGTTCTTC.

This clonotype was found a few times. The chain is built from TRBV12-3 or TRBV12-4 and TRBJ2-3; D possibly corresponds to TRBD1 (5 bases). Trimming shortened V by 6 bases and J by 2 bases, and 18 bases separated the two germline ends. The CDR3 contains 16 residues. The CDR3 bases are TGTGCCAGCAGACGTCCCCGGGTAGGGGCCACAGATACGCAGTATTTT. Protein product: CASRRPRVGATDTQYF.

Details on this clonotype: It may be a read error: a sequence one base away is much more abundant. The chain has TRBV9 and TRBJ2-3; a weak D match, TRBD2 (5 bases). V was cut by 4 bases and J by 3 bases, with 18 bases left in between. Germline lookup yields CDR1 SGDLS and CDR2 YYNGEE. The CDR3 length is 16 residues. The CDR3 nucleotides are TGTGCCAGCAGCCTCTCCGAGGGCATGGGAACAGATACGCAGTATTTT. The encoded protein is CASSLSEGMGTDTQYF.